What follows is one TCR beta chain and its context. The antigen is not known. In TCRdb, the reads were re-called with MiXCR into one record per CDR3 protein. The repertoire consists of about 250,000 distinct CDR3 sequences, with approximately 17% occurring once and the leading ten covering around 43%. The V and J ends lost 4 bases and 5 bases respectively, with 13 bases between them. CDR3 length equals 14 residues. Germline V gene data show CDR1 as SEHNR and CDR2 as FQNEAQ (reference sequence). The record originates from a study of T cell repertoires in cytomegalovirus infection. Study-level background: Based on public TCR beta signatures, there were indications of CMV infection and of a matching HLA type.

The study's findings and limits: The ex vivo response showed dominance by HLA-C-restricted CMV-specific TCR beta clonotypes. Cumulative public TCR beta family frequency identified carriers of CMV plus the relevant HLA.

The genes are TRBV7-9 and TRBJ2-3; D perhaps matches TRBD2 (6 bases). The sequencing input was CD8+ T cells from PBMCs. The TCR sequence derives from a human donor in good health (CMV status not recorded). Some clones in this sample may be carry-over from other donors' samples. In DNA, the CDR3 is TGTGCCAGCAGCTCCCCGAGCGGGCAAGATACGCAGTATTTT. It encodes CASSSPSGQDTQYF.